One and the same sample provided the 22 T cell receptor beta chains below, sequenced in a study of control samples from healthy donors and cancer patients (dated by TCRdb to about 2020). Library preparation used the immunoSEQ multiplex PCR assay. TCRdb took over this immuneACCESS table, retaining in-frame rearrangements with V and J assigned. Such tables are incomplete; in checked studies, under half of the missing clones stem from an unresolved V gene, and the remainder is unexplained. Recorded for this sample are under 80,000 clones; over 90% of them occurred a single time. About 2.7% of the sample belongs to the ten largest clones. The material sequenced was blood. The receptors shown here come from a woman aged 25 to 39 in good health.

The rearrangement uses TRBV9 and TRBJ1-5; D is ambiguous. The V gene's germline CDR1 is SGDLS and CDR2 YYNGEE. This CDR3 has 14 residues. The V gene lost 2 bases and the J gene lost 5 bases, with 11 bases spanning the gap. This CDR3 is CASSVGSLDQPQHF. CDR3 DNA sequence: TGTGCCAGCAGCGTGGGCAGCCTTGATCAGCCCCAGCATTTT. Full variable domain (missing parts from reference TRBV9 and TRBJ1-5): DSGVTQTPKHLITATGQRVTLRCSPRSGDLSVYWYQQSLDQGLQFLIQYYNGEERAKGNILERFSAQQFPDLHSELNLSSLELGDSALYFCASSVGSLDQPQHFGDGTRLSIL.

The chain recombines TRBV7-8 with TRBJ2-1, with TRBD2 matching over 10 bases. J gave up 3 bases and V 5 bases, and 7 bases lay outside the gene matches. Germline assignment: CDR1 SGHVS and CDR2 FQNEAQ. The CDR3 length is 16 residues. In DNA form, the CDR3 reads TGTGCCAGCAGCGCTCCCCTAGCGGGGGTCTACAATGAGCAGTTCTTC. This codes for CASSAPLAGVYNEQFF. The whole variable domain, remainder taken from reference TRBV7-8 and TRBJ2-1, is GAGVSQSPRYKVAKRGQDVALRCDPISGHVSLFWYQQALGQGPEFLTYFQNEAQLDKSGLPSDRFFAERPEGSVSTLKIQRTQQEDSAVYLCASSAPLAGVYNEQFFGPGTRLTVL.

The gene calls are TRBV24-1 and TRBJ2-3, with 8 positions matching TRBD2. Germline assignment: CDR1 KGHDR and CDR2 SFDVKD. CDR3 length: 15 amino acids. Trimming removed 4 bases from V and 3 bases from J; junction bases left unmatched: 5. The CDR3 DNA is TGTGCCACCAGTGAGCCCAGCGGGGGAACAGATACGCAGTATTTT. This encodes CATSEPSGGTDTQYF.

The chain couples TRBV7-3 to TRBJ2-5; D possibly corresponds to TRBD2 (7 bases). Germline V lookup: CDR1 SGHTA, CDR2 FQGTGA. The CDR3 runs 14 residues. V gave up 3 bases and J gave up 4 bases, with 12 bases separating them. As DNA, the CDR3 is TGTGCCAGCAGCTTGGGGGGGCTAGGAGAGACCCAGTACTTC. Protein: CASSLGGLGETQYF. Using reference TRBV7-3 and TRBJ2-5 for the parts outside the CDR3, the full variable domain is GAGVSQTPSNKVTEKGKYVELRCDPISGHTALYWYRQSLGQGPEFLIYFQGTGAADDSGLPNDRFFAVRPEGSVSTLKIQRTERGDSAVYLCASSLGGLGETQYFGPGTRLLVL.

This rearrangement joins TRBV7-5 to TRBJ1-5. TRBV7-5 is a recognized pseudogene. This CDR3 is built from 19 residues. The CDR3 is CVRSLAFRKPKGSNQPQHF. Written as DNA, the CDR3 is TGTGTCAGAAGCTTAGCATTCAGAAAACCCAAAGGGAGCAATCAGCCCCAGCATTTT.

As for this clone: This sample includes further DNA sequences coding for the same CDR3. J is TRBJ1-3 and V is TRBV18, with D unresolved. This CDR3 is 14 amino acids long. Trimming removed 3 bases at V and 1 base at J, with 7 bases between. Germline loops: CDR1 KGHSH, CDR2 LQKENI. The CDR3: CASSPQASGNTIYF. The CDR3 DNA follows: TGTGCCAGCTCACCGCAAGCTTCTGGAAACACCATATATTTT.

This clone occurred once. The chain links TRBV5-6 to TRBJ1-5; D is ambiguous. Between the trimmed V and J ends, which lost 1 base and 0 bases, there was a span of 11 bases. Germline-derived CDR1 and CDR2 are SGHDT and YYEEEE. CDR3 length equals 16 residues. DNA of the CDR3: TGTGCCAGCAGCTTGAACGAAGGGAATAGCAATCAGCCCCAGCATTTT. Translating it yields CASSLNEGNSNQPQHF.

The rearrangement uses TRBV4-1 and TRBJ2-1; tentatively, D is TRBD1 or TRBD2 (6 bases each). V was shortened by 0 bases and J by 2 bases, with 8 bases between the two germline ends. The CDR3 runs 15 residues. In germline, CDR1 is MGHRA, CDR2 YSYEKL. DNA for the CDR3: TGCGCCAGCAGCCAAGATAGGGGGGCCTACAATGAGCAGTTCTTC. Its protein product is CASSQDRGAYNEQFF.

This clone was found once. The genes are TRBV28 and TRBJ1-2; 8 bases agree with TRBD1. This CDR3 is built from 14 residues. V dropped 7 bases and J dropped 5; count of bases not matched to a gene: 9. CDR1 MDHEN and CDR2 SYDVKM come from the germline V gene. CDR3 coding DNA: TGTGCCAGCACCACGGGTGGGACAGGTTATGGCTACACCTTC. As protein: CASTTGGTGYGYTF.

This chain joins TRBV7-3 and TRBJ2-1; 8 nucleotides line up with TRBD2. The CDR3 consists of 15 residues. After removal of 5 bases from V and 2 bases from J, the junction contained 5 bases not matched to a gene. The germline CDR1 and CDR2 sequences are SGHTA and FQGTGA. CDR3 nucleotide sequence: TGTGCCAGCAGCGTACGGGGGGGCCCCTACAATGAGCAGTTCTTC. It translates to CASSVRGGPYNEQFF.

As DNA, the CDR3 is TGCGCCAGCAGCCAATCAAACCGGATTGAAGCTTTCTTT. It encodes CASSQSNRIEAFF. The V call is TRBV4-1, the J call TRBJ1-1; D gene unclear. The CDR3 length is 13 residues. Trimming stripped 2 bases from V and 7 bases from J, with 11 bases between. Per the germline V gene, CDR1 is MGHRA and CDR2 is YSYEKL.

V is TRBV9 and J is TRBJ1-1, with 8 positions matching TRBD1. This CDR3 spans 19 amino acids. J was trimmed by 0 bases and V by 0 bases; bases with no gene match: 13. Germline values: CDR1 SGDLS, CDR2 YYNGEE. CDR3 sequence: CASSVGFQGANPLNTEAFF. The CDR3 DNA follows: TGTGCCAGCAGCGTAGGATTTCAGGGGGCGAATCCATTGAACACTGAAGCTTTCTTT.

V is TRBV7-2 and J is TRBJ1-3; D gene ambiguous. The CDR3 is 15 amino acids. V was shortened by 4 bases and J by 4 bases, with 14 bases between the two germline ends. Germline CDR1 reads SGHTA; CDR2 reads FQGNSA. CDR3 sequence reads: CASSSYVGRGNTIYF. CDR3 DNA sequence: TGTGCCAGCAGCTCCTATGTGGGGAGAGGAAACACCATATATTTT.

The count of this clone is one. The rearrangement links TRBV7-9 to TRBJ1-6; D not certain. The V gene's germline CDR1 is SEHNR and CDR2 FQNEAQ (reference sequence). V gave up 5 bases and J gave up 10 bases, with 12 bases separating them. The CDR3 spans 13 residues. CDR3 loop: CASSQGNRSPLHF. Here the CDR3 DNA reads TGTGCCAGCAGCCAAGGCAATAGGTCACCCCTCCACTTT.

This clone was seen a handful of times. The V and J genes are TRBV6-5 and TRBJ2-2; D gene unclear. CDR3 size: 14 residues. Trimming left V 5 bases short and J 2 bases short, with 9 bases between. Germline CDR1 is MNHEY and CDR2 is SVGAGI. The CDR3 protein is CASSTESNTGELFF. CDR3 coding DNA: TGTGCCAGCAGTACAGAATCCAACACCGGGGAGCTGTTTTTT.

This sequence joins TRBV5-5 and TRBJ1-1; D call uncertain. Trimming took off 3 bases at V and 2 bases at J, with 11 bases between the two ends. Germline V lookup: CDR1 SGHKS, CDR2 YYEKEE (reference sequence). This CDR3 is 14 amino acids long. CDR3 protein: CASSSMEHNTEAFF. CDR3 nucleotide sequence: TGTGCCAGCAGCTCGATGGAACATAACACTGAAGCTTTCTTT. The full variable domain, with the rest looked up from reference TRBV5-5 and TRBJ1-1, is DAGVTQSPTHLIKTRGQQVTLRCSPISGHKSVSWYQQVLGQGPQFIFQYYEKEERGRGNFPDRFSARQFPNYSSELNVNALLLGDSALYLCASSSMEHNTEAFFGQGTRLTVV.

The chain uses TRBV29-1 and TRBJ1-1, with 9 bases matching TRBD1. The CDR3 totals 12 residues. V was clipped by 7 bases and J by 7 bases; unmatched bases: 7. The germline V gene encodes CDR1 SQVTM and CDR2 ANQGSEA. CDR3 in amino acids: CSAGDRDGEAFF. The CDR3 nucleotides are TGCAGCGCAGGGGACAGGGACGGTGAAGCTTTCTTT. Drawing the rest from reference TRBV29-1 and TRBJ1-1, the complete variable domain is SAVISQKPSRDICQRGTSLTIQCQVDSQVTMMFWYRQQPGQSLTLIATANQGSEATYESGFVIDKFPISRPNLTFSTLTVSNMSPEDSSIYLCSAGDRDGEAFFGQGTRLTVV.

This chain joins TRBV2 and TRBJ2-5; tentative D call: TRBD2 (7 bases). The CDR3 runs to 14 residues. V lost 8 bases to trimming and J lost 5 bases, with 18 bases between them. Germline CDR1 reads SNHLY; CDR2 reads FYNNEI. The chain's CDR3 is CASLRGGARETQYF. The CDR3 DNA is TGTGCCAGCCTAAGGGGGGGGGCCCGGGAGACCCAGTACTTC.

The genes are TRBV3-1 (or the pseudogene TRBV3-2) and TRBJ2-5; 8 bases are a match to TRBD2. Trimming removed 5 bases from V and 3 bases from J; junction bases left unmatched: 11. In germline, CDR1 is LGHDT, CDR2 YNNKEL (reference sequence). This CDR3 is built from 16 residues. The DNA for the CDR3 is TGTGCCAGCAGCTCCATGGGCGGGGGGCGAAAAGAGACCCAGTACTTC. Translation gives CASSSMGGGRKETQYF.

The chain has TRBV7-9 and TRBJ1-5, with no clear D. V lost 4 bases, J lost 3 bases, and 10 bases lay in between. The CDR3 spans 14 residues. Germline assignment: CDR1 SEHNR and CDR2 FQNEAQ (reference sequence). For the CDR3, the DNA is TGTGCCAGCAGCTCGTCGGGCGACAATCAGCCCCAGCATTTT. Translating gives CASSSSGDNQPQHF.

The chain joins TRBV6-5 to TRBJ1-1, with 7 bases that match TRBD1. Per germline, CDR1 MNHEY and CDR2 SVGAGI. The CDR3 runs to 13 residues. V dropped 4 bases and J dropped 6; count of bases not matched to a gene: 5. The CDR3 nucleotides are TGTGCCAGCAGTTTCGACAGGGTGTCTGAAGCTTTCTTT. Translation gives CASSFDRVSEAFF.

The chain carries TRBV27 and TRBJ1-6, with D possibly being TRBD1 (5 bases). Trimming removed 5 bases from V and 7 bases from J, with 9 bases in between. CDR1 MNHEY and CDR2 SMNVEV come from the germline V gene (reference sequence). The CDR3 consists of 13 residues. In nucleotides, the CDR3 is TGTGCCAGCAGTACAGGTCTGAATTCACCCCTCCACTTT. Amino acid sequence: CASSTGLNSPLHF.